The next 3 T cell receptor beta chains were all read from a single sample in a study of blood T cell repertoires in COVID-19. Assay: immunoSEQ multiplex PCR; the TCRdb copy retains only in-frame clones and omits some. The sample lists more than 400,000 clones; roughly 87% were seen once. The specimen sequenced was PBMCs or T cells enriched from blood (not recorded which). The receptor source for this set is a woman in her late teens or twenties who had recovered from COVID-19.

The rearrangement uses TRBV28 and TRBJ1-4, with a weak D call TRBD1 (5 bases). CDR3 length: 12 residues. V was clipped by 7 bases and J by 7 bases, with 10 bases between them. The V gene's germline CDR1 is MDHEN and CDR2 SYDVKM. CDR3 in amino acids: CASKEGSEKLFF. DNA of the CDR3: TGTGCCAGCAAGGAGGGGAGTGAAAAACTGTTTTTT. Complete variable domain (other parts from reference TRBV28 and TRBJ1-4): DVKVTQSSRYLVKRTGEKVFLECVQDMDHENMFWYRQDPGLGLRLIYFSYDVKMKEKGDIPEGYSVSREKKERFSLILESASTNQTSMYLCASKEGSEKLFFGSGTQLSVL.

V is TRBV6-5 and J is TRBJ1-4; D unresolved. Trimming removed 10 bases at V and 8 bases at J, with 11 bases between. The length of the CDR3 is 11 residues. In germline, CDR1 is MNHEY, CDR2 SVGAGI. CDR3 protein: CATGQVEKLFF. The CDR3 DNA reads TGTGCCACCGGCCAGGTAGAAAAACTGTTTTTT.

This chain joins TRBV2 and TRBJ1-2; D is perhaps TRBD1 (5 bases). Trimming left V 6 bases short and J 8 bases short, with 13 bases between. CDR1 is SNHLY and CDR2 is FYNNEI in the germline V gene. The CDR3 runs to 12 residues. The CDR3 reads CASSAGPGGYTF. The CDR3 DNA follows: TGTGCCAGCAGCGCAGGACCAGGGGGCTACACCTTC.